This T cell receptor (beta chain) was recorded in a study of cytomegalovirus exposure and HLA in healthy donors. At the level of the study: T cells numbering around 180 million yielded around 120 million unique TCR beta sequences in an earlier analysis. General observations from the study: A missense variant in DCLRE1C was later tied to TCR beta V- and J-gene trimming. In an earlier analysis, most TCR beta V segments were productive about 90% or about 30% of the time.

On this clone itself: Its antigen is unknown.

60 Vbeta and 13 Jbeta primers were used in PCR. Generated by immunoSEQ multiplex PCR, the TCRdb table keeps only in-frame clones and is missing some. The table lists roughly 100,000 clones, around 65% of them singletons, with approximately 3.5% in the top ten. Sequences were obtained from PBMCs. This clonotype originated in a woman aged 50 to 65 in good health and CMV-seronegative.

This chain's CDR3 is CASSPPRAGGGNEQFF. CDR3 in DNA: TGTGCCAGCAGCCCCCCACGGGCGGGAGGTGGTAATGAGCAGTTCTTC. V and J are TRBV7-9 and TRBJ2-1; 8 bases align to TRBD2. Germline CDR1 reads SEHNR; CDR2 reads FQNEAQ (reference sequence). The V gene end was trimmed by 5 bases and the J gene end by 7 bases; junction bases not matched to a gene: 13. The CDR3 loop spans 16 amino acids.